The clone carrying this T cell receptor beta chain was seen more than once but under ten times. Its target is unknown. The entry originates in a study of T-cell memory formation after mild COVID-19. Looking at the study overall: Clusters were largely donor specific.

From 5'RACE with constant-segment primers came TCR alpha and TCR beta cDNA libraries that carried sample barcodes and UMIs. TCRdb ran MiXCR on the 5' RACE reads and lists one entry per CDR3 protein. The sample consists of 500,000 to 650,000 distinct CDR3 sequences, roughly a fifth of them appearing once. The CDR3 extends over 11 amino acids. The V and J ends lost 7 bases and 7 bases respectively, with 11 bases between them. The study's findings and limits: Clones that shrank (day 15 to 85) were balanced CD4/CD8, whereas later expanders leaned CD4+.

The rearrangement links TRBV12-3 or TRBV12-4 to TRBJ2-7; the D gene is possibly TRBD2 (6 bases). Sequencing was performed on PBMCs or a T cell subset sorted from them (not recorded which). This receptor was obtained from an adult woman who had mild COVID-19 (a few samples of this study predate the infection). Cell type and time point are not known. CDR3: CASTPGGEQYF. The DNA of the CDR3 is TGTGCCAGCACTCCTGGGGGGGAGCAGTACTTC.